Shown below are 23 T cell receptor beta chains from a single sample sequenced in a study of blood T cell repertoires in COVID-19. Profiling relied on immunoSEQ multiplex PCR, and the TCRdb table lists in-frame clones only, not all of them. The repertoire consists of some 300,000 clones, with approximately 90% occurring once and the leading ten covering about 9.9%. The sequencing sample was made of PBMCs or T cells enriched from blood (not recorded which). The receptors were sampled from a woman aged 40-49 years who had recovered from COVID-19.

The genes are TRBV11-2 and TRBJ1-2; 8 bases map to TRBD1. CDR1 is SGHAT and CDR2 is FQNNGV in the germline V gene. V shed 2 bases and J 2 bases; nucleotides not matched to a gene: 1. The CDR3 covers 14 residues. The CDR3 is CASSLWDRNYGYTF. The CDR3 DNA reads as TGTGCCAGCAGCTTATGGGACAGGAACTATGGCTACACCTTC.

This clone was detected only once. This chain connects TRBV28 to TRBJ1-4; perhaps TRBD1 as D (6 bases). The length of the CDR3 is 15 residues. Germline V lookup: CDR1 MDHEN, CDR2 SYDVKM. The V gene lost 5 bases and the J gene lost 7 bases, with 17 bases spanning the gap. CDR3 amino acids: CASSPQGTVGEKLFF. The CDR3 DNA follows: TGTGCCAGCAGTCCACAGGGAACTGTCGGTGAAAAACTGTTTTTT.

This chain connects TRBV18 to TRBJ1-2; the D gene is possibly TRBD1 (5 bases). Germline assignment: CDR1 KGHSH and CDR2 LQKENI. The CDR3 has 13 amino acids. Trimming removed 3 bases at V and 3 bases at J, with 8 bases between. The CDR3 protein is CASSPGDYYGYTF. DNA for the CDR3: TGTGCCAGCTCACCCGGGGACTACTATGGCTACACCTTC.

V and J are TRBV27 and TRBJ2-7; tentative D call: TRBD1 (7 bases). The germline CDR1 and CDR2 sequences are MNHEY and SMNVEV (reference sequence). The V end lost 3 bases, the J end lost 0 bases, and 15 bases lay between the germline ends. The CDR3 is 16 amino acids. In nucleotides, the CDR3 is TGTGCCAGCAGTTTCCGAACAGGGGAGGCCTCCTACGAGCAGTACTTC. Translating it yields CASSFRTGEASYEQYF.

The chain has TRBV6-5 and TRBJ1-1; weak D call: TRBD1 (5 bases). Germline V gene lookup returns CDR1 MNHEY and CDR2 SVGAGI. Trimming took 5 bases from V and 3 from J, leaving 16 bases between them. The CDR3 contains 15 residues. CDR3 sequence reads: CASSRGTQPDTEAFF. DNA for the CDR3: TGTGCCAGCAGTAGGGGTACCCAGCCTGACACTGAAGCTTTCTTT.

The chain links TRBV28 to TRBJ1-5, with D unclear. V was shortened by 7 bases and J by 6 bases, with 10 bases between the two germline ends. This CDR3 has 12 amino acids. From germline, CDR1 is MDHEN and CDR2 SYDVKM. CDR3 region: CASTPASQPQHF. The CDR3 region has the DNA TGTGCCAGCACCCCCGCGAGTCAGCCCCAGCATTTT.

V usage is TRBV27 and J usage is TRBJ2-1; 9 nucleotides agree with TRBD2. Germline trimming cut 1 base from V and 2 bases from J; bases unmatched to any gene: 3. CDR1 is MNHEY and CDR2 is SMNVEV in the germline V gene (reference sequence). The CDR3 has 16 amino acids. The CDR3 protein is CASSLWAGGAYNEQFF. The DNA of the CDR3 is TGTGCCAGCAGTTTATGGGCGGGAGGGGCCTACAATGAGCAGTTCTTC.

This clone was observed a single time. The chain employs TRBV30 and TRBJ1-2; D unclear. Trimming stripped 4 bases from V and 5 bases from J, with 8 bases between. The length of the CDR3 is 11 residues. Germline-derived CDR1 and CDR2 are GTSNPN and SVGIG (reference sequence). CDR3 residues: CAWTGFYGYTF. The CDR3 bases are TGTGCCTGGACGGGGTTTTATGGCTACACCTTC.

This chain connects TRBV12-3 or TRBV12-4 to TRBJ2-5; no firm D call. V dropped 3 bases and J dropped 3 bases, with 5 bases sitting between them. The CDR3 consists of 12 residues. The CDR3 region has the DNA TGTGCCAGCAGTTTTTTCGAAGAGACCCAGTACTTC. This translates into CASSFFEETQYF.

The V and J genes are TRBV13 and TRBJ2-2, with a possible D match to TRBD1 (5 bases). CDR3 length: 16 amino acids. Deletions cut 0 bases from V and 3 bases from J, with 11 bases between. Germline V gene lookup returns CDR1 PRHDT and CDR2 FYEKMQ (reference sequence). The CDR3 sequence: CASSLGLWGDTGELFF. The CDR3 nucleotides are TGTGCCAGCAGCTTAGGCCTATGGGGCGACACCGGGGAGCTGTTTTTT.

This rearrangement joins TRBV27 to TRBJ2-3; 10 nucleotides line up with TRBD1. The CDR3 has 15 amino acids. The V segment lost 5 bases and the J segment 5 bases; nucleotides outside the gene matches: 7. Germline V gene lookup returns CDR1 MNHEY and CDR2 SMNVEV (reference sequence). The DNA for the CDR3 is TGTGCCAGCAGTCGACAGGGGGCCTGGGGAGATACGCAGTATTTT. Residues: CASSRQGAWGDTQYF.

The V and J genes are TRBV12-3 or TRBV12-4 and TRBJ2-2, with TRBD2 as a possible D gene (5 bases). V dropped 6 bases and J dropped 4 bases, with 6 bases sitting between them. CDR3 size: 12 residues. The CDR3 protein is CASRGGTGELFF. DNA of the CDR3: TGTGCCAGCAGAGGAGGCACCGGGGAGCTGTTTTTT.

This clone was detected a few times. This chain links TRBV12-3 or TRBV12-4 with TRBJ1-5; D unclear. The CDR3 totals 12 residues. V dropped 4 bases and J dropped 5 bases, with 6 bases sitting between them. DNA for the CDR3: TGTGCCAGCAGTTATTCGTATCAGCCCCAGCATTTT. This gives the protein CASSYSYQPQHF.

This chain links TRBV28 with TRBJ1-1; no firm D call. Trimming cost V 8 bases and J 3 bases, with 19 bases left between them. This CDR3 has 15 amino acids. Germline values: CDR1 MDHEN, CDR2 SYDVKM. In DNA form, the CDR3 reads TGTGCCAGCGGGTCCCCGCGGGCCTCTTACACTGAAGCTTTCTTT. Translation: CASGSPRASYTEAFF.

This chain links TRBV5-6 with TRBJ1-1, with no clear D. This CDR3 region has 14 residues. CDR1 and CDR2 from the germline V gene are SGHDT and YYEEEE. Trimming stripped 1 base from V and 5 bases from J, with 12 bases between. CDR3 in DNA: TGTGCCAGCAGCTTGAATCCGGGAAGTACTGAAGCTTTCTTT. It is translated as CASSLNPGSTEAFF.

This chain links TRBV6-2 or TRBV6-3 with TRBJ2-3; 7 positions match TRBD2. CDR3 length: 16 residues. The V gene's germline CDR1 is MNHEY and CDR2 SVGEGT. The V segment lost 4 bases and the J segment 2 bases; nucleotides outside the gene matches: 9. CDR3 sequence reads: CASSSLLAEDTDTQYF. The DNA for the CDR3 is TGTGCCAGCAGTTCGCTTCTAGCGGAAGACACAGATACGCAGTATTTT.

The gene calls are TRBV2 and TRBJ1-1, with D tentatively TRBD1 (6 bases). CDR3 length: 12 amino acids. The germline CDR1 and CDR2 sequences are SNHLY and FYNNEI. Trimming removed 9 bases at V and 4 bases at J, with 12 bases between. CDR3 sequence reads: CASRRGGTEAFF. In DNA form, the CDR3 reads TGTGCCAGTAGGAGGGGGGGCACTGAAGCTTTCTTT.

This clone has more than one count but fewer than ten. J is TRBJ2-3 and V is TRBV18; D is unclear. Trimming pared 0 bases from V and 0 bases from J, leaving 10 bases between. From germline, CDR1 is KGHSH and CDR2 LQKENI. The CDR3 totals 16 residues. The CDR3 region has the DNA TGTGCCAGCTCACCACCGTACCAGGAAAGCACAGATACGCAGTATTTT. The encoded protein is CASSPPYQESTDTQYF. Looking up the rest from reference TRBV18 and TRBJ2-3 gives the full variable domain: NAGVMQNPRHLVRRRGQEARLRCSPMKGHSHVYWYRQLPEEGLKFMVYLQKENIIDESGMPKERFSAEFPKEGPSILRIQQVVRGDSAAYFCASSPPYQESTDTQYFGPGTRLTVL.

This chain joins TRBV5-6 and TRBJ2-5; TRBD2 matches 12 bases. The germline gives CDR1 SGHDT, CDR2 YYEEEE. There are 16 residues in the CDR3. The V and J ends lost 5 bases and 1 base, in that order; junction bases with no gene match: 6. CDR3 protein: CASRRLAGASQETQYF. DNA for the CDR3: TGTGCCAGCAGACGACTAGCGGGGGCTTCCCAAGAGACCCAGTACTTC.

This clone came up a few times. V gene TRBV11-2 combines with J gene TRBJ2-7, with TRBD1 matching over 10 bases. The V gene end was trimmed by 4 bases and the J gene end by 6 bases; junction bases not matched to a gene: 6. This CDR3 region has 14 residues. CDR1 is SGHAT, CDR2 FQNNGV, per germline. This chain's CDR3 is CASSWGTGAGEQYF. The CDR3 DNA reads as TGTGCCAGCAGCTGGGGGACAGGGGCGGGCGAGCAGTACTTC.

This chain uses TRBV5-1 with TRBJ1-2; 9 positions agree with TRBD1. This CDR3 has 14 amino acids. V was pared by 4 bases and J by 8 bases, with 9 bases of the junction left unmatched. Germline V gene sequence: CDR1 SGHRS, CDR2 YFSETQ. In nucleotides, the CDR3 is TGCGCCAGCAGCGGAGGGACAGGGTACGGAGGCTACACCTTC. Protein: CASSGGTGYGGYTF.

This chain links TRBV29-1 with TRBJ2-7; perhaps TRBD1 as D (5 bases). The length of the CDR3 is 12 residues. V lost 4 bases and J lost 4, with 11 bases in between. Germline V gives CDR1 SQVTM, CDR2 ANQGSEA. CDR3 nucleotides: TGCAGCGTTGCGGCGCAGGGATACGAGCAGTACTTC. As protein: CSVAAQGYEQYF.

The chain joins TRBV20-1 to TRBJ2-3; no clear D gene. Trimming left V 3 bases short and J 6 bases short, with 10 bases between. The CDR3 is 12 amino acids. The germline V gene encodes CDR1 DFQATT and CDR2 SNEGSKA (reference sequence). In DNA form, the CDR3 reads TGCAGTGCTAGTGGCGTCTGGGATACGCAGTATTTT. Translation gives CSASGVWDTQYF.